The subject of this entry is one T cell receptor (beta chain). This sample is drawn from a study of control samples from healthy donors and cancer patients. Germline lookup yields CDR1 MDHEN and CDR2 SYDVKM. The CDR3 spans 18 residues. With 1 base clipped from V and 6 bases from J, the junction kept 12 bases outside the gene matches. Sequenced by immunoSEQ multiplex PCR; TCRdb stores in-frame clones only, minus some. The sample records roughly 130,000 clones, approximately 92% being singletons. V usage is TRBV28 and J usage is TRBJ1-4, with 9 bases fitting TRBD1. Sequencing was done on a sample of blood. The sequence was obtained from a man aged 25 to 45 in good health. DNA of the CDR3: TGTGCCAGCAGTTTATACTCCGGGACAGGGTTTATCGATGAAAAACTGTTTTTT. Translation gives CASSLYSGTGFIDEKLFF.